These T cell receptor beta chains were read from a single sample in a study of beta chain features in type 1 diabetes. Produced via immunoSEQ multiplex PCR; TCRdb's table is partial and in-frame only. The sample includes 900,000 or so clones, 15% to 20% of them seen just once. Sequenced material: naive CD4+ T cells from blood. Receptor source: a woman aged 18-29 years in good health. Both conserved end residues are part of each CDR3. D genes are given only for firm matches. The size field is filled for only some rows; it gives once, few, many or a size class.

clone size: -; J gene: TRBJ2-7; V gene: TRBV27; D gene: TRBD2; CDR3 DNA: TGTGCCAGCCGGCTTTCTAGCGGCCACGAGCAGTACTTC; CDR3 protein: CASRLSSGHEQYF
clone size: -; J gene: TRBJ2-5; V gene: TRBV10-1; D gene: TRBD2; CDR3 DNA: TGCGCCAGCAGTGAGTCGATAGCGGGAGGACAAGAGACCCAGTACTTC; CDR3 protein: CASSESIAGGQETQYF
clone size: -; J gene: TRBJ2-2; V gene: TRBV11-3; D gene: -; CDR3 DNA: TGTGCCAGCAGCCGGGGTCAGGTCACCGGGGAGCTGTTTTTT; CDR3 protein: CASSRGQVTGELFF
clone size: -; J gene: TRBJ1-2; V gene: TRBV18; D gene: -; CDR3 DNA: TGTGCCAGCTCACCACCGTCGACTTATGGCTACACCTTC; CDR3 protein: CASSPPSTYGYTF
clone size: -; J gene: TRBJ2-3; V gene: TRBV7-2; D gene: TRBD1; CDR3 DNA: TGTGCCAGCAGCTTTAGGATTAACAGGGGGCAGACAGATACGCAGTATTTT; CDR3 protein: CASSFRINRGQTDTQYF
clone size: -; J gene: TRBJ1-3; V gene: TRBV9; D gene: TRBD1; CDR3 DNA: TGTGCCAGCAGCGAGGGACAGCACCGCTCTGGAAACACCATATATTTT; CDR3 protein: CASSEGQHRSGNTIYF
clone size: -; J gene: TRBJ1-2; V gene: TRBV12-5; D gene: TRBD1; CDR3 DNA: TGTGCTAGTGGTTTCTCAAGCCGCGGACAGGCACGACTCTCCTATGGCTACACCTTC; CDR3 protein: CASGFSSRGQARLSYGYTF
clone size: -; J gene: TRBJ2-4; V gene: TRBV6-5; D gene: -; CDR3 DNA: TGTGCCAGCAGTTACAGGGGCGCTGACATTCAGTACTTC; CDR3 protein: CASSYRGADIQYF
clone size: -; J gene: TRBJ2-2; V gene: TRBV7-3; D gene: -; CDR3 DNA: TGTGCCAGCAGCTTAACGTTTGGAACGGGCGGGGAGCTGTTTTTT; CDR3 protein: CASSLTFGTGGELFF
clone size: -; J gene: TRBJ1-2; V gene: TRBV5-4; D gene: TRBD1; CDR3 DNA: TGTGCCAGCAGCGGCCAACAGGGGGCTCCCTATGGCTACACCTTC; CDR3 protein: CASSGQQGAPYGYTF
clone size: few; J gene: TRBJ1-2; V gene: TRBV10-3; D gene: -; CDR3 DNA: TGTGCCTCCTGCGGGGGGCACGACTATGGCTACACCTTC; CDR3 protein: CASCGGHDYGYTF
clone size: few; J gene: TRBJ1-2; V gene: TRBV6-1; D gene: TRBD1; CDR3 DNA: TGTGCCAGCAGCCAAGGGACAGGGAATGGCTACACCTTC; CDR3 protein: CASSQGTGNGYTF
clone size: few; J gene: TRBJ1-4; V gene: TRBV2; D gene: -; CDR3 DNA: TGTGCCAGCAGTGCGAGGGAAAAACTGTTTTTT; CDR3 protein: CASSAREKLFF
clone size: -; J gene: TRBJ2-7; V gene: TRBV5-1; D gene: TRBD2; CDR3 DNA: TGCGCCAGCAGCAGCCTAGCGGGACTGGCTGACGAGCAGTACTTC; CDR3 protein: CASSSLAGLADEQYF
clone size: few; J gene: TRBJ2-7; V gene: TRBV4-3; D gene: TRBD2; CDR3 DNA: TGCGCCAGCAGCCAATTACTAGCGGGAAGGGACGAGCAGTACTTC; CDR3 protein: CASSQLLAGRDEQYF
clone size: few; J gene: TRBJ2-5; V gene: TRBV7-9; D gene: TRBD1; CDR3 DNA: TGTGCCAGCAGCTTCGGACAGGGAATACCGCAAGAGACCCAGTACTTC; CDR3 protein: CASSFGQGIPQETQYF
clone size: few; J gene: TRBJ1-5; V gene: TRBV2; D gene: -; CDR3 DNA: TGTGCCAGCAGTGAAGCGCTTCCCCTATGGCAGCCCCAGCATTTT; CDR3 protein: CASSEALPLWQPQHF
clone size: -; J gene: TRBJ2-5; V gene: TRBV6-1; D gene: TRBD2; CDR3 DNA: TGTGCCAGCAGGGGGGCGACTAGCGGGAAAGAGACCCAGTACTTC; CDR3 protein: CASRGATSGKETQYF
clone size: -; J gene: TRBJ1-4; V gene: TRBV5-1; D gene: TRBD1; CDR3 DNA: TGCGCCAGCAGCTTGGGACAGGGCGGGAATGAAAAACTGTTTTTT; CDR3 protein: CASSLGQGGNEKLFF
clone size: -; J gene: TRBJ2-2; V gene: TRBV5-6; D gene: TRBD2; CDR3 DNA: TGTGCCAGCAGCTTTTTTGGGAGGGCCGGGGAGCTGTTTTTT; CDR3 protein: CASSFFGRAGELFF
clone size: -; J gene: TRBJ2-3; V gene: TRBV7-6; D gene: TRBD2; CDR3 DNA: TGTGCCAGCAGCGTGACTAGCGGGAGGGATACGCAGTATTTT; CDR3 protein: CASSVTSGRDTQYF
clone size: -; J gene: TRBJ1-3; V gene: TRBV7-9; D gene: TRBD1; CDR3 DNA: TGTGCCAGCAGCCCGACCTACTGGGACAGGGGCCTTTCTGGAAACACCATATATTTT; CDR3 protein: CASSPTYWDRGLSGNTIYF
clone size: few; J gene: TRBJ2-1; V gene: TRBV6-5; D gene: -; CDR3 DNA: TGTGCCAGACCCTCGGGGGAGCAGTTCTTC; CDR3 protein: CARPSGEQFF
clone size: few; J gene: TRBJ2-2; V gene: TRBV19; D gene: -; CDR3 DNA: TGTGCCAGTAGTTCCCCTAACCCGAACACCGGGGAGCTGTTTTTT; CDR3 protein: CASSSPNPNTGELFF
clone size: few; J gene: TRBJ1-3; V gene: TRBV10-3; D gene: TRBD1; CDR3 DNA: TGTGCCATCAGGAAACAGGGGATACTCGGAAACACCATATATTTT; CDR3 protein: CAIRKQGILGNTIYF